The rows below give T cell receptor beta chains drawn from one sample of a study of identifying expanded T cells in peripheral blood. Only in-frame clones appear in the TCRdb table, and some are missing; sequencing was by immunoSEQ multiplex PCR. The sample includes approximately 58,000 clones, roughly nine tenths seen only once; the top ten take around 3.5%. The sequenced sample consisted of blood. The source is a person aged 18 to 75 in good health. CDR3s include the opening cysteine and the closing phenylalanine or tryptophan. D genes are given only for firm matches. Only some rows state a clone size, as once, few, many or a class for expanded clones.

D	V	size	J	CDR3	DNA
-	TRBV10-3	-	TRBJ1-2	CAISLEGGYTF	TGTGCCATCAGCTTAGAAGGTGGCTACACCTTC
-	TRBV5-1	-	TRBJ1-1	CASSLLGDTEAFF	TGCGCCAGCAGCTTGTTGGGGGACACTGAAGCTTTCTTT
TRBD1	TRBV6-1	-	TRBJ1-2	CASRGTGSSYGYTF	TGTGCCAGCAGGGGGACAGGGAGTAGTTATGGCTACACCTTC
-	TRBV5-5	-	TRBJ2-3	CASSLDSYTDTQYF	TGTGCCAGCAGCTTGGACTCCTACACAGATACGCAGTATTTT
-	TRBV6-5	-	TRBJ2-2	CASSEDREKGELFF	TGTGCCAGCAGTGAGGACAGAGAGAAGGGGGAGCTGTTTTTT
-	TRBV7-2	once	TRBJ2-7	CASSLSLGYYEQYF	TGTGCCAGCAGCTTAAGTCTAGGGTACTACGAGCAGTACTTC
-	TRBV2	once	TRBJ2-1	CASSESGREQFF	TGTGCCAGCAGTGAATCCGGCCGGGAGCAGTTCTTC
-	TRBV2	-	TRBJ2-7	CASSDSGGEFYEQYF	TGTGCCAGCAGTGATTCGGGGGGCGAGTTCTACGAGCAGTACTTC
TRBD2	TRBV4-1	-	TRBJ2-2	CASSQRGDTGELFF	TGCGCCAGCAGCCAACGGGGGGACACCGGGGAGCTGTTTTTT
-	TRBV7-2	-	TRBJ2-2	CASSLALHSTGELFF	TGTGCCAGCAGCTTAGCGCTCCATTCAACCGGGGAGCTGTTTTTT
-	TRBV6-5	-	TRBJ2-1	CASSYSRRVNEQFF	TGTGCCAGCAGTTACTCTCGGCGAGTCAATGAGCAGTTCTTC
-	TRBV28	once	TRBJ1-1	CATTRTVSNTEAFF	TGTGCCACCACGAGGACAGTTTCGAACACTGAAGCTTTCTTT
TRBD2	TRBV7-6	-	TRBJ2-1	CASSLVVSGGYNEQFF	TGTGCCAGCAGCTTAGTTGTTAGCGGGGGTTACAATGAGCAGTTCTTC
-	TRBV5-4	-	TRBJ2-1	CASSLARADTYNEQFF	TGTGCCAGCAGCTTGGCGAGGGCGGACACTTACAATGAGCAGTTCTTC
TRBD1	TRBV18	-	TRBJ2-7	CASSQTGTGAYEQYF	TGTGCCAGCTCACAGACCGGGACAGGAGCGTACGAGCAGTACTTC
-	TRBV10-2	few	TRBJ1-3	CASSESGSTSGNTIYF	TGCGCCAGCAGTGAGTCGGGTTCCACCTCTGGAAACACCATATATTTT
TRBD1	TRBV4-3	-	TRBJ2-7	CASSQTGTGGEEQYF	TGCGCCAGCAGCCAAACCGGGACAGGGGGCGAAGAGCAGTACTTC
TRBD1	TRBV30	-	TRBJ2-3	CAGRDRGWDTQYF	TGTGCTGGGCGGGACAGGGGATGGGATACGCAGTATTTT
-	TRBV6-5	-	TRBJ2-3	CASSRQLSTDTQYF	TGTGCCAGCAGTAGACAGCTGAGCACAGATACGCAGTATTTT
-	TRBV14	-	TRBJ2-1	CASSLRAVKGNEQFF	TGTGCCAGCAGCCTCCGGGCGGTCAAGGGCAATGAGCAGTTCTTC
-	TRBV2	-	TRBJ1-1	CASSPLRNTEAFF	TGTGCCAGCAGCCCCCTCAGGAACACTGAAGCTTTCTTT
TRBD1	TRBV27	-	TRBJ1-4	CASSLTARGDEKLFF	TGTGCCAGCAGTTTAACGGCCAGGGGGGACGAAAAACTGTTTTTT
-	TRBV5-1	-	TRBJ2-7	CASSSTNSYEQYF	TGCGCCAGCAGCTCAACCAACTCCTACGAGCAGTACTTC
-	TRBV25-1	-	TRBJ1-2	CASSERGQGGYGYTF	TGTGCCAGCAGTGAAAGGGGCCAGGGTGGGTATGGCTACACCTTC
-	TRBV6-1	-	TRBJ2-5	CASSKALLETQYF	TGTGCCAGCAGTAAGGCCCTTCTGGAGACCCAGTACTTC
TRBD2	TRBV11-2	-	TRBJ2-3	CASSLEGWGGDTQYF	TGTGCCAGCAGCTTAGAGGGCTGGGGGGGGGATACGCAGTATTTT
-	TRBV7-9	-	TRBJ2-3	CASALGLQGWADTQYF	TGTGCCAGCGCCTTAGGCCTACAGGGATGGGCGGATACGCAGTATTTT
-	TRBV7-8	-	TRBJ2-1	CASSWASYNEQFF	TGTGCCAGCAGCTGGGCCTCATACAATGAGCAGTTCTTC
-	TRBV7-6	-	TRBJ2-3	CASSLGTTEDTQYF	TGTGCCAGCAGCTTAGGGACGACCGAGGATACGCAGTATTTT
-	TRBV10-3	-	TRBJ1-1	CAISDGGPNTEAFF	TGTGCCATCAGTGATGGGGGGCCGAACACTGAAGCTTTCTTT
-	TRBV28	-	TRBJ2-5	CASSYAGAGEETQYF	TGTGCCAGCAGTTATGCAGGGGCGGGCGAGGAGACCCAGTACTTC
-	TRBV5-6	once	TRBJ1-1	CASSFGLNTEAFF	TGTGCCAGCAGCTTCGGGCTGAACACTGAAGCTTTCTTT
TRBD2	TRBV27	-	TRBJ2-1	CASGRGGPYNEQFF	TGTGCCAGCGGTCGGGGGGGACCATACAATGAGCAGTTCTTC
TRBD1	TRBV5-1	-	TRBJ2-7	CASSLRVGTGGNEQYF	TGCGCCAGCAGCTTGCGGGTCGGGACAGGCGGGAATGAGCAGTACTTC
-	TRBV11-1	once	TRBJ2-7	CASSSKAGDVDEQYF	TGTGCCAGCAGCTCCAAGGCCGGGGATGTGGACGAGCAGTACTTC
-	TRBV7-3	once	TRBJ2-1	CASSFTTSNEQFF	TGTGCCAGCAGCTTCACGACTAGTAATGAGCAGTTCTTC